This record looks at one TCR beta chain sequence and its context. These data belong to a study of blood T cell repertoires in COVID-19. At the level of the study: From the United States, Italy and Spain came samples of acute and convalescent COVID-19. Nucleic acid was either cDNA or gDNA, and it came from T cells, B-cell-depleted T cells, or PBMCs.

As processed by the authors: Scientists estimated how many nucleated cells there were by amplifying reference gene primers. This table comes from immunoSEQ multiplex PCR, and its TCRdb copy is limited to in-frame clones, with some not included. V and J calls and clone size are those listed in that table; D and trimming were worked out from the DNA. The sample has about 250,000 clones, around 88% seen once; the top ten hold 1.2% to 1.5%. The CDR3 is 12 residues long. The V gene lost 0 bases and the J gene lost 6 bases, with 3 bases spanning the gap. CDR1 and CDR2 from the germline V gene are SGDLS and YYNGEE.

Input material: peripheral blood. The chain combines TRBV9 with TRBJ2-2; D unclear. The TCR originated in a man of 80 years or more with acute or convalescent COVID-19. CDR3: CASSVAAGELFF. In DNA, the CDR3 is TGTGCCAGCAGCGTAGCAGCCGGGGAGCTGTTTTTT.